These 21 T cell receptor beta chains were all obtained from the same sample, sequenced in a study of T cell responses to AZD1222 COVID-19 vaccine. Clones were sequenced by immunoSEQ multiplex PCR, and TCRdb holds only the in-frame ones, with some missing. The table has 100,000 to 150,000 clones, about 93% seen once. This sample comprised peripheral blood, obtained on day 0 of AZD1222 vaccination. These receptors were taken from an adult in good health.

The chain couples TRBV27 to TRBJ1-2; the D gene is possibly TRBD1 (6 bases). CDR1 is MNHEY, CDR2 SMNVEV, per germline (reference sequence). The CDR3 is made up of 14 amino acids. Trimming took 4 bases from V and 8 from J, leaving 17 bases between them. As DNA, the CDR3 is TGTGCCAGCAGTTGGACAGCGGAAAGCGGCGGCTACACCTTC. Protein: CASSWTAESGGYTF.

The V gene is TRBV5-4, the J gene TRBJ1-5; D unclear. Between the trimmed V and J ends, which lost 3 bases and 5 bases, there was a span of 12 bases. This CDR3 is 14 amino acids long. The germline V gene encodes CDR1 SGHNT and CDR2 YYREEE (reference sequence). The CDR3 sequence is CASSSKDSHQPQHF. In DNA form, the CDR3 reads TGTGCCAGCAGCTCCAAAGACTCACATCAGCCCCAGCATTTT.

The V gene is TRBV29-1, the J gene TRBJ1-2, with D possibly TRBD1 on 6 matching bases. The CDR3 loop spans 13 amino acids. V gave up 6 bases and J gave up 0 bases, with 11 bases separating them. The germline gives CDR1 SQVTM, CDR2 ANQGSEA. CDR3 residues: CSVQDRTNYGYTF. The DNA for the CDR3 is TGCAGCGTCCAGGACAGAACTAACTATGGCTACACCTTC.

V usage is TRBV20-1 and J usage is TRBJ2-7; 7 bases match TRBD2. The CDR3 runs to 16 residues. Looked up from germline, CDR1 is DFQATT and CDR2 is SNEGSKA (reference sequence). With V trimmed by 3 bases and J by 2 bases, 13 bases remained unmatched. As DNA, the CDR3 is TGCAGTGCTAGTTACGTGGGTAGCGGGTTAGCCTACGAGCAGTACTTC. Translated: CSASYVGSGLAYEQYF.

The chain uses TRBV11-2 and TRBJ1-3, with D hard to call. Trimming removed 4 bases from V and 4 bases from J, with 17 bases in between. From germline, CDR1 is SGHAT and CDR2 FQNNGV. There are 16 residues in the CDR3. The CDR3 loop is CASSSMALLGGNTIYF. CDR3 coding DNA: TGTGCCAGCAGCTCCATGGCCCTTTTGGGCGGAAACACCATATATTTT. Supplemented by reference TRBV11-2 and TRBJ1-3, the full variable domain reads EAGVAQSPRYKIIEKRQSVAFWCNPISGHATLYWYQQILGQGPKLLIQFQNNGVVDDSQLPKDRFSAERLKGVDSTLKIQPAKLEDSAVYLCASSSMALLGGNTIYFGEGSWLTVV.

This clone occurred a few times. This chain joins TRBV29-1 and TRBJ1-1; D possibly corresponds to TRBD1 (6 bases). CDR3 length: 15 amino acids. V was cut by 3 bases and J by 1 base, with 15 bases left in between. The V gene's germline CDR1 is SQVTM and CDR2 ANQGSEA. As DNA, the CDR3 is TGCAGCGTTGAGAATAGGGGACAACCGAACACTGAAGCTTTCTTT. It encodes CSVENRGQPNTEAFF.

The rearrangement joins TRBV4-2 to TRBJ2-1, with 8 bases that match TRBD2. The CDR3 totals 16 residues. The germline CDR1 and CDR2 sequences are LGHNA and YNFKEQ. The J segment lost 0 bases and the V segment lost 3 bases, leaving 4 bases of the junction unmatched. CDR3 DNA sequence: TGTGCCAGCAGCCAGGCCGGGACTAGCTCCTACAATGAGCAGTTCTTC. Amino acids: CASSQAGTSSYNEQFF.

This chain uses TRBV28 with TRBJ1-3; D uncertain. Trimming shortened V by 6 bases and J by 2 bases, and 14 bases separated the two germline ends. The germline CDR1 and CDR2 sequences are MDHEN and SYDVKM. This CDR3 comprises 15 residues. The CDR3 is CASSETGRAGNTIYF. In DNA form, the CDR3 reads TGTGCCAGCAGCGAGACGGGGAGAGCTGGAAACACCATATATTTT.

The chain joins TRBV10-3 to TRBJ1-2; D remains ambiguous. This CDR3 has 14 residues. Trimming took off 0 bases at V and 8 bases at J, with 13 bases between the two ends. CDR1 is ENHRY, CDR2 SYGVKD, per germline. CDR3 bases: TGTGCCATCAGTGAGTCGCGGGAAAGCAGAGGCTACACCTTC. Protein product: CAISESRESRGYTF.

The genes are TRBV5-5 and TRBJ2-7, with 10 bases fitting TRBD1. Per germline, CDR1 SGHKS and CDR2 YYEKEE (reference sequence). J was trimmed by 5 bases and V by 9 bases; bases with no gene match: 14. The CDR3 sequence is 15 residues long. For the CDR3, the DNA is TGTGCCACGGGGGAAATTGGGACAGGGGCGCACGAGCAGTACTTC. As protein: CATGEIGTGAHEQYF.

This sequence joins TRBV27 and TRBJ2-7; either TRBD1 or TRBD2 may supply D (6 bases each). The CDR3 covers 13 residues. Germline-derived CDR1 and CDR2 are MNHEY and SMNVEV (reference sequence). Trimming took 6 bases from V and 4 from J, leaving 13 bases between them. The CDR3 DNA sequence: TGTGCCAGCAGCCGGGGGCTGTTTTACGAGCAGTACTTC. Translation: CASSRGLFYEQYF.

J is TRBJ1-4 and V is TRBV11-2, with D unclear. Germline CDR1 is SGHAT and CDR2 is FQNNGV. Deletions cut 1 base from V and 8 bases from J, with 17 bases between. This CDR3 comprises 16 residues. CDR3 sequence: CASSLGSGSIPEKLFF. The CDR3 DNA is TGTGCCAGCAGCTTAGGGTCGGGCAGCATCCCCGAAAAACTGTTTTTT. Looking up the rest from reference TRBV11-2 and TRBJ1-4 gives the full variable domain: EAGVAQSPRYKIIEKRQSVAFWCNPISGHATLYWYQQILGQGPKLLIQFQNNGVVDDSQLPKDRFSAERLKGVDSTLKIQPAKLEDSAVYLCASSLGSGSIPEKLFFGSGTQLSVL.

The chain is built from TRBV4-1 and TRBJ2-7; 8 bases match TRBD2. The CDR3 totals 15 residues. Germline V gives CDR1 MGHRA, CDR2 YSYEKL. V trimming: 5 bases; J trimming: 4 bases; junction bases outside the gene matches: 10. The CDR3 DNA sequence: TGCGCCAGCAGCTATCGAGCGGGGGTGGTGTACGAGCAGTACTTC. It is translated as CASSYRAGVVYEQYF.

This clone was counted a single time. The chain has TRBV7-8 and TRBJ1-1; D remains ambiguous. CDR1 SGHVS and CDR2 FQNEAQ come from the germline V gene. Trimming took 4 bases from V and 6 from J, leaving 15 bases between them. This CDR3 is built from 14 residues. The CDR3 coding sequence is TGTGCCAGCAGCTCGCCCTTGTGGGGAGCTGAAGCTTTCTTT. Its translation: CASSSPLWGAEAFF.

For the CDR3, the DNA is TGTGCCAGCAGCTCCCGGGAAGGACTAGCTGAAGCTTTCTTT. It is translated as CASSSREGLAEAFF. This chain links TRBV13 with TRBJ1-1; D call uncertain. Germline values: CDR1 PRHDT, CDR2 FYEKMQ (reference sequence). The CDR3 totals 14 residues. Trimming took 4 bases from V and 6 from J, leaving 15 bases between them.

The J gene is TRBJ2-6, the V gene TRBV29-1, with TRBD1 as a possible D gene (7 bases). Germline CDR1 SQVTM, CDR2 ANQGSEA. The CDR3 totals 17 residues. The V end lost 4 bases, the J end lost 4 bases, and 20 bases lay between the germline ends. The CDR3 sequence: CSVGPDREASGANVLTF. For the CDR3, the DNA is TGCAGCGTTGGCCCCGACAGGGAGGCGTCCGGGGCCAACGTCCTGACTTTC. Based on the CDR3 plus reference TRBV29-1 and TRBJ2-6, the full variable domain is SAVISQKPSRDICQRGTSLTIQCQVDSQVTMMFWYRQQPGQSLTLIATANQGSEATYESGFVIDKFPISRPNLTFSTLTVSNMSPEDSSIYLCSVGPDREASGANVLTFGAGSRLTVL.

This clone has a single count. This rearrangement joins TRBV18 to TRBJ2-7; 8 bases are a match to TRBD1. Germline V gene data show CDR1 as KGHSH and CDR2 as LQKENI. With 0 bases clipped from V and 6 bases from J, the junction kept 4 bases outside the gene matches. CDR3 length: 14 residues. CDR3 region: CASSPPDRESEQYF. The CDR3 DNA is TGTGCCAGCTCACCACCGGACAGGGAAAGCGAGCAGTACTTC.

The V call is TRBV2, the J call TRBJ1-4, with D possibly TRBD1 on 5 matching bases. Trimming took 6 bases from V and 4 from J, leaving 18 bases between them. The CDR3 has 16 residues. Germline lookup yields CDR1 SNHLY and CDR2 FYNNEI. The CDR3 nucleotides read TGTGCCAGCAGCGCCGAGGGACGGATCTTTAATGAAAAACTGTTTTTT. It translates to CASSAEGRIFNEKLFF. Full variable domain (remainder filled in from reference TRBV2 and TRBJ1-4): EPEVTQTPSHQVTQMGQEVILRCVPISNHLYFYWYRQILGQKVEFLVSFYNNEISEKSEIFDDQFSVERPDGSNFTLKIRSTKLEDSAMYFCASSAEGRIFNEKLFFGSGTQLSVL.

This clone was found a few times. The chain is built from TRBV6-9 and TRBJ1-3, with D perhaps matching TRBD1 (5 bases). Trimming left V 4 bases short and J 4 bases short, with 14 bases between. Germline V gene lookup returns CDR1 MNHGY and CDR2 SVAAGI. The CDR3 is 15 residues long. The CDR3 DNA follows: TGTGCCAGCAGTTTAATAAGGGGTTCCGGAAACACCATATATTTT. Amino acid sequence: CASSLIRGSGNTIYF.

This clone was observed a single time. The chain recombines TRBV3-1 (or the pseudogene TRBV3-2) with TRBJ2-4; tentatively, D is TRBD2 (5 bases). Germline values: CDR1 LGHDT, CDR2 YNNKEL (reference sequence). Trimming shortened V by 5 bases and J by 4 bases, and 18 bases separated the two germline ends. This CDR3 is built from 16 residues. The CDR3 here is CASSLRGLQRKNIQYF. CDR3 coding DNA: TGTGCCAGCAGCTTACGGGGTTTGCAAAGAAAAAACATTCAGTACTTC.

The chain employs TRBV14 and TRBJ1-4; 7 positions match TRBD1. CDR1 is SGHDN, CDR2 FVKESK, per germline. After removal of 0 bases from V and 10 bases from J, the junction contained 5 bases not matched to a gene. This CDR3 has 14 residues. In DNA, the CDR3 is TGTGCCAGCAGCCAAGAAGGGACAGCCGGAAAACTGTTTTTT. Amino acid sequence: CASSQEGTAGKLFF.